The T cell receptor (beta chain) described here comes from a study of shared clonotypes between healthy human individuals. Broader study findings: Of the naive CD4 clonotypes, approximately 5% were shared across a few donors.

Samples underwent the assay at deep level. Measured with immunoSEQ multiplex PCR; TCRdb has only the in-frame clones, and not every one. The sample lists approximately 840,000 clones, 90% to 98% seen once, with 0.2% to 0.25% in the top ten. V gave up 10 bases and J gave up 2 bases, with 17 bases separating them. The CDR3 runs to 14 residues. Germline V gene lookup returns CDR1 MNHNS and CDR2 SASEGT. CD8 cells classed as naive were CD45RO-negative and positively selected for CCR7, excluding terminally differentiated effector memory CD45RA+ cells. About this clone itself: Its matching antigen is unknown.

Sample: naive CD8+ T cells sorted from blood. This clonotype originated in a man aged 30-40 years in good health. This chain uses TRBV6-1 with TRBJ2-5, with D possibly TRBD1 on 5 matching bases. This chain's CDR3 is CATAGLGRQETQYF. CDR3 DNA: TGTGCCACCGCAGGCCTGGGGCGGCAAGAGACCCAGTACTTC.